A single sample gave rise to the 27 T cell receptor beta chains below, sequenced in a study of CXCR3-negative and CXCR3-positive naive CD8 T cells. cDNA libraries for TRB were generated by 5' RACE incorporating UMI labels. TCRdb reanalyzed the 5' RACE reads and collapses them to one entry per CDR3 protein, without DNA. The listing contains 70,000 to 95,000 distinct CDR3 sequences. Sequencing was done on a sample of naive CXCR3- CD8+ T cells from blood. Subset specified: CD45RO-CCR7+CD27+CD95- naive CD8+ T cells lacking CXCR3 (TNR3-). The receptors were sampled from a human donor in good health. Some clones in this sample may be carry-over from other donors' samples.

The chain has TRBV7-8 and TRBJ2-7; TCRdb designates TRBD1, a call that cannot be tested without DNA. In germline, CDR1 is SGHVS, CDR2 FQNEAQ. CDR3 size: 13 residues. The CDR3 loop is CASSSTGWYEQYF.

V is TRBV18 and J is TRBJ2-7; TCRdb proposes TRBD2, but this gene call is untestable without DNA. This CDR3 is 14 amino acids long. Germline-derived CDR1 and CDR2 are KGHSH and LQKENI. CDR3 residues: CASSPNGGAGEQYF.

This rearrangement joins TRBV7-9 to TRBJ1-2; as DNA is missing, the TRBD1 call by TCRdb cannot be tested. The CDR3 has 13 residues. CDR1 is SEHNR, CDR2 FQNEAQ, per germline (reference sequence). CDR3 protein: CASSQQGLYGYTF.

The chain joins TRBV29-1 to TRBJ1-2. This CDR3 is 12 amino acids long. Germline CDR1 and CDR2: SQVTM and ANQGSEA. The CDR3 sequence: CSVVSGPYGYTF.

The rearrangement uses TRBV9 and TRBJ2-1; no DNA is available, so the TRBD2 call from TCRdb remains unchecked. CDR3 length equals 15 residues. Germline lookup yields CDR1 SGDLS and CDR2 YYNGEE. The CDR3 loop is CASSVSGVSYNEQFF. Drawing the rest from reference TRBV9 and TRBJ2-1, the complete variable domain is DSGVTQTPKHLITATGQRVTLRCSPRSGDLSVYWYQQSLDQGLQFLIQYYNGEERAKGNILERFSAQQFPDLHSELNLSSLELGDSALYFCASSVSGVSYNEQFFGPGTRLTVL.

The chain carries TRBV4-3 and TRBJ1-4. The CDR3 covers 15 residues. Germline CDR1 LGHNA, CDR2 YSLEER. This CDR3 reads CASSQDFDSGEKLFF.

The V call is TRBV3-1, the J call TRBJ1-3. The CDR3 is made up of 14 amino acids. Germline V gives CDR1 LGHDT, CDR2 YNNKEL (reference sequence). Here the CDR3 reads CASSQGSSGNTIYF.

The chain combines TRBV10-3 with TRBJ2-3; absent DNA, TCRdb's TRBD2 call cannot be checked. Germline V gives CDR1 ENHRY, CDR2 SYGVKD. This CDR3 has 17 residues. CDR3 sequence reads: CAISDGPPGLSTDTQYF.

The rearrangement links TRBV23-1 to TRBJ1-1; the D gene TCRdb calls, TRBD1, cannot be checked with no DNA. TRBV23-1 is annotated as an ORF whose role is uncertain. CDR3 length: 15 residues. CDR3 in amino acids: CASSQSKDGDTEAFF.

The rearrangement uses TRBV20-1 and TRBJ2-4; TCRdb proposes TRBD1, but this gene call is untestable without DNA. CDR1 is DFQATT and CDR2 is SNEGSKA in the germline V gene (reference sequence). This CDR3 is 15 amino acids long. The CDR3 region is CSATAGTVTKNIQYF.

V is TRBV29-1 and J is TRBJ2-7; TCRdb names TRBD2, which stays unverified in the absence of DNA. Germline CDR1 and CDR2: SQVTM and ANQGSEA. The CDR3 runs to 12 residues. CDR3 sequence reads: CSVMDGRNEQYF.

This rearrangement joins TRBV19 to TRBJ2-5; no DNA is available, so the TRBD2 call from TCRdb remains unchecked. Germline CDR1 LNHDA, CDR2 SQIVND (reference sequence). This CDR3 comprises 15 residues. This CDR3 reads CASSISLYLGETQYF.

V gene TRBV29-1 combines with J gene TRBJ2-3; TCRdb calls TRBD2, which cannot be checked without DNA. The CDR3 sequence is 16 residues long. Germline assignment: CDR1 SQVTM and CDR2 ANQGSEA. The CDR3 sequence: CSVEGTSPWGADTQYF.

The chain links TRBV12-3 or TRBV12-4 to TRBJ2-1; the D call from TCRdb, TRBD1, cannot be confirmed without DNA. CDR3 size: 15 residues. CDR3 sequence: CASSPLAPKYNEQFF.

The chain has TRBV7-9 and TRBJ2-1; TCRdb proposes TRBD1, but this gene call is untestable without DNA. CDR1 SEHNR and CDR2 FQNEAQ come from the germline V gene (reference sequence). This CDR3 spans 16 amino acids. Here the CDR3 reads CASSQTTGTPNNEQFF.

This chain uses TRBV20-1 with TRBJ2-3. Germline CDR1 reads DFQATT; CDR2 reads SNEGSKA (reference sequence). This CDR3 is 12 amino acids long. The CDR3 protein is CSARDLADTQYF.

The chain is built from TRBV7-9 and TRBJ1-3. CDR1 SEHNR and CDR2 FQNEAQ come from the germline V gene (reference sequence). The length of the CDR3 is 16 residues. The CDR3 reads CASSLVEAWTGNTIYF. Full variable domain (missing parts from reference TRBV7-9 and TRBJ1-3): DTGVSQNPRHKITKRGQNVTFRCDPISEHNRLYWYRQTLGQGPEFLTYFQNEAQLEKSRLLSDRFSAERPKGSFSTLEIQRTEQGDSAMYLCASSLVEAWTGNTIYFGEGSWLTVV.

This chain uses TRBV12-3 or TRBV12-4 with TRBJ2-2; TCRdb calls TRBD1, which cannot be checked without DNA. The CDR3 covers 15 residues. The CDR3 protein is CASSWGTGNTGELFF.

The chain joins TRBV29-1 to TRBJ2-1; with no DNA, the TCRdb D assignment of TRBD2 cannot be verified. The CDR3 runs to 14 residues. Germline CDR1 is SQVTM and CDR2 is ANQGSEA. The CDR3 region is CSNLASYPYNEQFF.

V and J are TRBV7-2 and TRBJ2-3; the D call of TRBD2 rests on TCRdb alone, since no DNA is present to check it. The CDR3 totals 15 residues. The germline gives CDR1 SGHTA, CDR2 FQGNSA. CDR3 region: CASRPLAGVPDTQYF.

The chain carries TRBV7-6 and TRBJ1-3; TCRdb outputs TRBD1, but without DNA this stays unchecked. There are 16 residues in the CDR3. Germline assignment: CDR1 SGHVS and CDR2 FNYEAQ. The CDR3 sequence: CASSLEDRGIGNTIYF.

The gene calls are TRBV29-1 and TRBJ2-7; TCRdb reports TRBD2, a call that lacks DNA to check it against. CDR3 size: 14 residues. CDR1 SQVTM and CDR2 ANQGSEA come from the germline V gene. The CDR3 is CSVAWGGLGYEQYF.

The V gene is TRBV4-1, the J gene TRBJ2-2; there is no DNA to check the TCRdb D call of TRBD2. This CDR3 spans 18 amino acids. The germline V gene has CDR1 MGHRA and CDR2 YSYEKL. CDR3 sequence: CASSQVGTMSSGAGELFF.

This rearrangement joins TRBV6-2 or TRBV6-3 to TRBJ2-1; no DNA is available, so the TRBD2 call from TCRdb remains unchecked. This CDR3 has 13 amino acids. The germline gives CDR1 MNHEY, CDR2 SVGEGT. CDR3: CASSGLAGNEQFF.

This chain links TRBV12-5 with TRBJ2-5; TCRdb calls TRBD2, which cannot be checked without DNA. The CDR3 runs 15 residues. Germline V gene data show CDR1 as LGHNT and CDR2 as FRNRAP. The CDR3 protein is CASGPPGLAAETQYF.

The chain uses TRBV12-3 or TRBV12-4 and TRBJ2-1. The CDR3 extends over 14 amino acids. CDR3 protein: CASSFPSAYNEQFF.

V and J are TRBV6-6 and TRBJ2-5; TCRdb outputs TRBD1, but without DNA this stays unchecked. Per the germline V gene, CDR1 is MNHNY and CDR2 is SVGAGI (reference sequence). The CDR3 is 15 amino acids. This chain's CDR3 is CASSYSSRGQETQYF.